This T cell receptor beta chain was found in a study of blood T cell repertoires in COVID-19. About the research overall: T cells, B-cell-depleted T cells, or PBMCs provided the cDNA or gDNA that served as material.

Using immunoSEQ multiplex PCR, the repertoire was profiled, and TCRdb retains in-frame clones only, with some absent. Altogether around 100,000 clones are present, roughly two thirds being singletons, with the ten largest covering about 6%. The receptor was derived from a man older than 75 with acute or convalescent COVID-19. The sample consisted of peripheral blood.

CDR3 DNA: TGTGCCTGGGCTACAGGGGGCGCTTATGGCTACACCTTC. It translates to CAWATGGAYGYTF. The V call is TRBV30, the J call TRBJ1-2, with 9 bases fitting TRBD1. This CDR3 region has 13 residues. The trim removed 5 bases at V and 5 bases at J, leaving 6 bases unmatched. The germline V gene has CDR1 GTSNPN and CDR2 SVGIG (reference sequence).